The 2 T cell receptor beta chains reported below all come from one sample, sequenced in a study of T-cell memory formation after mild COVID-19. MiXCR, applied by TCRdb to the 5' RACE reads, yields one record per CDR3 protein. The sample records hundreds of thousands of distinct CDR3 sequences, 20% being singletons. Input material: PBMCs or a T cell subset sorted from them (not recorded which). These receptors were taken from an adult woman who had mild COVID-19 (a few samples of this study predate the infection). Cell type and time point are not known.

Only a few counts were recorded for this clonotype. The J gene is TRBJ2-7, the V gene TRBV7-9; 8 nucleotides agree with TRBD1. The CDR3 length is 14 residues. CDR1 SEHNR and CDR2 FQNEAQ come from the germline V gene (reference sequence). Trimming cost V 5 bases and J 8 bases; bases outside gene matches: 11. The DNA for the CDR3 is TGTGCCAGCAGCGTGGGGGGCCGGACAGGGAAGCAGTACTTC. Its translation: CASSVGGRTGKQYF. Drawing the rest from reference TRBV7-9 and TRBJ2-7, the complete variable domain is DTGVSQNPRHKITKRGQNVTFRCDPISEHNRLYWYRQTLGQGPEFLTYFQNEAQLEKSRLLSDRFSAERPKGSFSTLEIQRTEQGDSAMYLCASSVGGRTGKQYFGPGTRLTVT.

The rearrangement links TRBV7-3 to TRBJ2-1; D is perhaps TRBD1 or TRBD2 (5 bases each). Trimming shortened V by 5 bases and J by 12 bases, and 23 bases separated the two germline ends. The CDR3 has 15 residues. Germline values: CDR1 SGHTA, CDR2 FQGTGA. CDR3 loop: CASSIGLTVQGSQFF. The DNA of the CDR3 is TGTGCCAGCAGCATCGGACTCACCGTTCAGGGTTCGCAGTTCTTC.